The 10 T cell receptor beta chains listed next were all sequenced from one sample in a study of shared clonotypes between healthy human individuals. Repertoires were generated with immunoSEQ multiplex PCR, while TCRdb's copy carries only in-frame clones and drops some. The sample carries approximately 1,000,000 clones, around three quarters recorded once. Sequenced material: memory CD4+ T cells from PBMCs. Subset meaning: CD45RA-negative fraction. The receptors come from a man between 18 and 29 years old in good health. Some clones in this sample may be carry-over from other donors' samples.

The sample holds one count of this clone. The V and J genes are TRBV2 and TRBJ2-1; 8 bases agree with TRBD1. The CDR3 has 14 amino acids. J lost 6 bases, V lost 3 bases, and 4 bases had no gene match. Germline V gene lookup returns CDR1 SNHLY and CDR2 FYNNEI. DNA of the CDR3: TGTGCCAGCAGTGAGTTCAGGGGGCGCAATGAGCAGTTCTTC. Translation gives CASSEFRGRNEQFF.

This sequence joins TRBV6-1 and TRBJ2-7; D not resolved. The CDR3 contains 14 residues. The germline V gene has CDR1 MNHNS and CDR2 SASEGT. V lost 6 bases and J lost 2, with 14 bases in between. In DNA, the CDR3 is TGTGCCAGCAGAAGGACGGAAAAGGCCTACGAGCAGTACTTC. Its translation is CASRRTEKAYEQYF.

This clone was observed a handful of times. V and J are TRBV2 and TRBJ2-5; D is possibly TRBD2 (5 bases). The DNA end is more similar to TRBJ2-7, so the J call may be wrong. Germline V gene lookup returns CDR1 SNHLY and CDR2 FYNNEI. The CDR3 is 11 amino acids. The CDR3 nucleotides are TGTGCCAGCCGCCAGCGGTACGAGCAGTACTTC. Its translation: CASRQRYEQYF.

The chain couples TRBV7-8 to TRBJ1-1; no clear D gene. CDR3 size: 14 residues. Germline values: CDR1 SGHVS, CDR2 FQNEAQ. V lost 5 bases, J lost 3 bases, and 13 bases lay in between. The DNA for the CDR3 is TGTGCCAGCAGCGCCGGAGGGAGTCACACTGAAGCTTTCTTT. Protein: CASSAGGSHTEAFF. The variable domain in full, completed from reference TRBV7-8 and TRBJ1-1, reads GAGVSQSPRYKVAKRGQDVALRCDPISGHVSLFWYQQALGQGPEFLTYFQNEAQLDKSGLPSDRFFAERPEGSVSTLKIQRTQQEDSAVYLCASSAGGSHTEAFFGQGTRLTVV.

This clone was observed at least ten times. This chain uses TRBV7-2 with TRBJ2-3; 10 positions match TRBD2. The J segment lost 4 bases and the V segment lost 5 bases, leaving 6 bases of the junction unmatched. CDR3 size: 15 residues. The germline CDR1 and CDR2 sequences are SGHTA and FQGNSA. Written as DNA, the CDR3 is TGTGCCAGCAGCCGAGCGGGAGGGCGGGCAGATACGCAGTATTTT. Amino acids: CASSRAGGRADTQYF.

J is TRBJ2-4 and V is TRBV29-1, with D tentatively TRBD1 or TRBD2 (5 bases each). The CDR3 consists of 12 residues. Germline V gene sequence: CDR1 SQVTM, CDR2 ANQGSEA. Deletions cut 5 bases from V and 8 bases from J, with 13 bases between. The CDR3 sequence: CSVTRDGDIQYF. Here the CDR3 DNA reads TGCAGCGTTACCCGGGACGGTGACATTCAGTACTTC.

The chain carries TRBV15 and TRBJ1-2; 10 bases are a match to TRBD1. The V segment lost 5 bases and the J segment 1 base; nucleotides outside the gene matches: 10. The CDR3 totals 17 residues. In germline, CDR1 is LNHNV, CDR2 YYDKDF (reference sequence). The chain's CDR3 is CATSGYRDRGINYGYTF. The CDR3 nucleotides are TGTGCCACCAGCGGGTACCGGGACAGGGGAATTAACTATGGCTACACCTTC.

The rearrangement joins TRBV7-3 to TRBJ2-2; D is uncertain. Trimming took 0 bases from V and 3 from J, leaving 5 bases between them. The CDR3 length is 14 residues. Germline CDR1 and CDR2: SGHTA and FQGTGA. CDR3 bases: TGTGCCAGCAGCTTAACGATGGACACCGGGGAGCTGTTTTTT. It specifies CASSLTMDTGELFF.

The rearrangement joins TRBV7-7 to TRBJ2-1, with D maybe TRBD1 (6 bases). Germline-derived CDR1 and CDR2 are SSHAT and FNYEAQ (reference sequence). The CDR3 totals 13 residues. The V gene lost 3 bases and the J gene lost 9 bases, with 12 bases spanning the gap. In DNA, the CDR3 is TGTGCCAGCAGCTTTCAAGGACAGACTGAGCAGTTCTTC. This gives the protein CASSFQGQTEQFF. Filled out from reference TRBV7-7 and TRBJ2-1, the complete variable domain reads GAGVSQSPRYKVTKRGQDVTLRCDPISSHATLYWYQQALGQGPEFLTYFNYEAQPDKSGLPSDRFSAERPEGSISTLTIQRTEQRDSAMYRCASSFQGQTEQFFGPGTRLTVL.

This clone was picked up many times. V gene TRBV9 combines with J gene TRBJ1-2; tentative D call: TRBD1 (5 bases). This CDR3 comprises 15 residues. Germline V gene sequence: CDR1 SGDLS, CDR2 YYNGEE. The V end lost 0 bases, the J end lost 1 base, and 10 bases lay between the germline ends. The CDR3 loop is CASSVEVGVNYGYTF. DNA of the CDR3: TGTGCCAGCAGCGTAGAGGTGGGGGTTAACTATGGCTACACCTTC.